Sequencing of this TCR beta chain was carried out in a study of cytomegalovirus exposure and HLA in healthy donors. Comment on this clone: Its antigen remains unidentified.

Germline V lookup: CDR1 ENHRY, CDR2 SYGVKD. J gave up 4 bases and V 3 bases, and 4 bases lay outside the gene matches. This CDR3 is built from 16 residues. General study findings and limits: As was reported, the classifier diagnosed cytomegalovirus status with high specificity and sensitivity.

Sequencing was performed with immunoSEQ multiplex PCR; in TCRdb, only in-frame clones are kept and a portion is missing. The table records over 150,000 clones, about 90% of them present only once. The receptor was isolated from a young woman in good health and CMV-seropositive. The rearrangement joins TRBV10-3 to TRBJ2-4; 12 positions agree with TRBD2. Sequencing used PBMCs. The CDR3 nucleotides read TGTGCCATCAGTGATGGTCTAGCGGGAGGGAAAAACATTCAGTACTTC. Translating it yields CAISDGLAGGKNIQYF.